This T cell receptor (beta chain) was obtained from a study of high-grade serous ovarian cancer treatment subgroups. About the research overall: On average, 14,192 reads and several thousand unique TCR beta rearrangements were obtained per sample. Study conclusions and caveats: Repertoire analysis covered CDR3 alone, not CDR1 or CDR2. Repertoire similarity ranged roughly 0.1 to 0.79 between tumors of one patient.

Tumor samples were obtained before definitive surgery or chemotherapy. Comment on this clone: The antigen is unknown.

The data were produced by immunoSEQ multiplex PCR, yet TCRdb's version contains in-frame clones alone and is incomplete. The sample holds thousands of clones; over 70% are singletons and the top ten take approximately 29%. Trimming stripped 3 bases from V and 4 bases from J, with 12 bases between. Per the germline V gene, CDR1 is KGHSH and CDR2 is LQKENI. The CDR3 is made up of 14 amino acids. The chain combines TRBV18 with TRBJ1-1; weak D call: TRBD1 (5 bases). The sequencing input was tumor tissue. This receptor was taken from a human donor with high-grade serous ovarian cancer. The CDR3 loop is CASSPGDRGTEAFF. The CDR3 DNA sequence: TGTGCCAGCTCACCGGGGGACCGGGGCACTGAAGCTTTCTTT. Filled out from reference TRBV18 and TRBJ1-1, the complete variable domain reads NAGVMQNPRHLVRRRGQEARLRCSPMKGHSHVYWYRQLPEEGLKFMVYLQKENIIDESGMPKERFSAEFPKEGPSILRIQQVVRGDSAAYFCASSPGDRGTEAFFGQGTRLTVV.